The 19 T cell receptor beta chains below all came from one sample that was sequenced in a study of vaccination and CD4 T cells after COVID-19. Treatment given: approximately nine-day PBMC culture with coronavirus spike peptide pools or control peptides (ViraFEST assay). Their target antigens are unknown. Sequenced with the Oncomine TCR Beta short-read assay was DNA taken from cultured CD4+ T cells. From the PCR reads, TCRdb called clonotypes with MiXCR, one entry per CDR3 protein. The table includes more than 9,000 distinct CDR3 sequences, around 66% detected once. The specimen was CD4+ T cells from blood, cultured in vitro. Receptors were obtained from a human donor who had recovered from COVID-19.

This clonotype was observed a handful of times. The gene calls are TRBV20-1 and TRBJ2-7, with 10 bases that match TRBD2. With V trimmed by 3 bases and J by 0 bases, 5 bases remained unmatched. Germline assignment: CDR1 DFQATT and CDR2 SNEGSKA (reference sequence). The CDR3 has 15 amino acids. For the CDR3, the DNA is TGCAGTGCTAGCCGCCCTAGCGGGAGCTCCTACGAGCAGTACTTC. The encoded protein is CSASRPSGSSYEQYF.

The J gene is TRBJ2-1, the V gene TRBV20-1, with 7 positions matching TRBD2. V was pared by 4 bases and J by 2 bases, with 11 bases of the junction left unmatched. This CDR3 has 16 amino acids. Germline V gives CDR1 DFQATT, CDR2 SNEGSKA (reference sequence). CDR3 DNA: TGCAGTGCTAATCCCGCGGCTAGCGGACCCTACAATGAGCAGTTCTTC. Protein sequence: CSANPAASGPYNEQFF.

The CDR3 sequence is CATSSIQGNGYTF. In DNA, the CDR3 is TGTGCCACCAGTTCCATACAGGGCAATGGCTACACCTTC. The chain combines TRBV24-1 with TRBJ1-2; D might be TRBD1 (6 bases). Trimming cost V 6 bases and J 6 bases, with 13 bases left between them. The germline gives CDR1 KGHDR, CDR2 SFDVKD. The CDR3 is made up of 13 amino acids.

This clonotype was detected once. The genes are TRBV27 and TRBJ2-7; no clear D. Germline assignment: CDR1 MNHEY and CDR2 SMNVEV (reference sequence). This CDR3 is built from 13 residues. The ends were cut back, 3 bases at V and 0 bases at J, with 6 bases in the middle. The DNA of the CDR3 is TGTGCCAGCAGTTTCCGGAGCTCCTACGAGCAGTACTTC. This sequence encodes CASSFRSSYEQYF.

V and J are TRBV28 and TRBJ1-5; tentative D call: TRBD1 (6 bases). This CDR3 has 14 residues. V was shortened by 8 bases and J by 7 bases, with 18 bases between the two germline ends. Germline CDR1 and CDR2: MDHEN and SYDVKM. CDR3 sequence reads: CASQGGIGGQPQHF. As DNA, the CDR3 is TGTGCCAGCCAAGGGGGGATTGGTGGGCAGCCCCAGCATTTT.

The CDR3 spells CAWRTSSSYNSPLHF. The CDR3 bases are TGTGCCTGGAGAACTTCAAGCTCCTATAATTCACCCCTCCACTTT. The chain carries TRBV30 and TRBJ1-6; no firm D call. Trimming took 3 bases from V and 0 from J, leaving 9 bases between them. The V gene's germline CDR1 is GTSNPN and CDR2 SVGIG (reference sequence). The CDR3 consists of 15 residues.

The chain employs TRBV7-8 and TRBJ1-2, with D possibly TRBD1 on 5 matching bases. Trimming took 2 bases from V and 4 from J, leaving 20 bases between them. The germline V gene encodes CDR1 SGHVS and CDR2 FQNEAQ. The CDR3 is 17 residues long. The CDR3 loop reads CASSLLSYADTGYGYTF. The CDR3 DNA reads TGTGCCAGCAGCTTACTCTCGTACGCGGACACCGGCTATGGCTACACCTTC.

The J gene is TRBJ1-1, the V gene TRBV6-1, with D unclear. The germline CDR1 and CDR2 sequences are MNHNS and SASEGT. V lost 4 bases to trimming and J lost 5 bases, with 8 bases between them. This CDR3 comprises 12 residues. CDR3 nucleotide sequence: TGTGCCAGCAGTGCGCAACAGACTGAAGCTTTCTTT. Its protein is CASSAQQTEAFF.

A few counts support this clonotype. The J gene is TRBJ2-3, the V gene TRBV6-1; a weak D match, TRBD1 (8 bases). This CDR3 comprises 13 residues. V lost 10 bases, J lost 6 bases, and 17 bases lay in between. Germline lookup yields CDR1 MNHNS and CDR2 SASEGT. The CDR3 loop reads CATRQGRGDTQYF. CDR3 nucleotides: TGTGCCACCCGACAGGGGCGGGGGGATACGCAGTATTTT.

This clonotype was counted only a few times. This chain connects TRBV2 to TRBJ1-6, with TRBD1 matching over 8 bases. This CDR3 is 14 amino acids long. Trimming at V came to 7 bases and at J to 6 bases, leaving 5 bases not matched to a gene. Germline loops: CDR1 SNHLY, CDR2 FYNNEI. CDR3 loop: CASKGTGLNSPLHF. Written as DNA, the CDR3 is TGTGCCAGCAAAGGGACAGGTCTTAATTCACCCCTCCACTTT.

Concerning this clonotype itself: Compared with germline, one end of the junction differs, possibly owing to a read error. This sequence joins TRBV6-2 or TRBV6-3 and TRBJ1-6, with D possibly matching TRBD1 (5 bases). CDR3 length equals 14 residues. The V gene's germline CDR1 is MNHEY and CDR2 SVGEGT. The CDR3 spells CASNLGPDKSPLHF. CDR3 coding DNA: TGTGCCAGCAACCTGGGACCGGATAAATCACCCCTCCACTTT.

This chain joins TRBV6-5 and TRBJ2-7, with TRBD2 matching over 10 bases. V was pared by 3 bases and J by 9 bases, with 8 bases of the junction left unmatched. The CDR3 loop spans 14 amino acids. The germline V gene encodes CDR1 MNHEY and CDR2 SVGAGI. Written as DNA, the CDR3 is TGTGCCAGCAGTTATGGGACTAGCGACTCCGGGCAGTACTTC. Its translation: CASSYGTSDSGQYF.

The CDR3 region has the DNA TGTGCCAGCAGCCAAAGGTTGGAGGTCTATGGCTACACCTTC. The encoded protein is CASSQRLEVYGYTF. The chain recombines TRBV16 with TRBJ1-2; D is unclear. This CDR3 spans 14 amino acids. Germline V lookup: CDR1 KGHSY, CDR2 FQNENV. Trimming took 2 bases from V and 4 from J, leaving 11 bases between them.

V is TRBV7-2 and J is TRBJ1-5; D is unresolved. The V and J ends lost 2 bases and 0 bases respectively, with 14 bases between them. Germline lookup yields CDR1 SGHTA and CDR2 FQGNSA. CDR3 length: 17 amino acids. DNA for the CDR3: TGTGCCAGCAGCTTAAATGGAGGGTCAGATAGCAATCAGCCCCAGCATTTT. Amino acids: CASSLNGGSDSNQPQHF.

V usage is TRBV10-3 and J usage is TRBJ2-2, with 7 bases fitting TRBD2. The germline V gene has CDR1 ENHRY and CDR2 SYGVKD. The V and J ends lost 3 bases and 4 bases, in that order; junction bases with no gene match: 2. The CDR3 has 14 residues. The CDR3 DNA is TGTGCCATCAGTGAAAAGCGGGGCACCGGGGAGCTGTTTTTT. This encodes CAISEKRGTGELFF.

The chain recombines TRBV12-3 or TRBV12-4 with TRBJ2-1, with D possibly matching TRBD2 (6 bases). V was pared by 4 bases and J by 0 bases, with 16 bases between. This CDR3 contains 17 residues. The CDR3 DNA sequence: TGTGCCAGCAGTTCCGAATCTAGCGTCAGCTCCTACAATGAGCAGTTCTTC. It codes for CASSSESSVSSYNEQFF.

A single count supports this clonotype. The chain recombines TRBV28 with TRBJ2-2; D is uncertain. V dropped 4 bases and J dropped 1 base, with 13 bases sitting between them. Per the germline V gene, CDR1 is MDHEN and CDR2 is SYDVKM. This CDR3 has 16 residues. The CDR3 DNA sequence: TGTGCCAGCAGTTCGGCGGATAGGAAGAACACCGGGGAGCTGTTTTTT. Its translation: CASSSADRKNTGELFF. The full variable domain, its missing parts supplied by reference TRBV28 and TRBJ2-2, is DVKVTQSSRYLVKRTGEKVFLECVQDMDHENMFWYRQDPGLGLRLIYFSYDVKMKEKGDIPEGYSVSREKKERFSLILESASTNQTSMYLCASSSADRKNTGELFFGEGSRLTVL.

The chain couples TRBV29-1 to TRBJ2-7; 11 nucleotides line up with TRBD2. The V and J ends lost 6 bases and 3 bases, in that order; junction bases with no gene match: 1. The CDR3 runs to 12 residues. Germline-derived CDR1 and CDR2 are SQVTM and ANQGSEA. CDR3 region: CSVGTSGYEQYF. CDR3 DNA sequence: TGCAGCGTAGGGACTAGCGGCTACGAGCAGTACTTC.

CDR3 coding DNA: TGTGCCAGCAGTTTAGCCGGGGAGGGGACGAACACTGAAGCTTTCTTT. This gives the protein CASSLAGEGTNTEAFF. This chain joins TRBV28 and TRBJ1-1; D is perhaps TRBD1 (5 bases). The germline V gene has CDR1 MDHEN and CDR2 SYDVKM. V was shortened by 2 bases and J by 1 base, with 14 bases between the two germline ends. The CDR3 sequence is 16 residues long.